This TCR beta chain is drawn from a study of Graves' ophthalmopathy and Graves' hyperthyroidism. Study-level results: Blood contained most expanded thyroid clonotypes exceeding 0.001 frequency. Predictions made by the model for ophthalmopathy progression reached approximately 70% sensitivity and about 72% specificity. Stable hyperthyroidism and ophthalmopathy were told apart by a 13-signature model, which achieved roughly 89% sensitivity and roughly 76% specificity.

For repertoire sequencing, the TCR beta CDR3 regions were amplified from RNA transcripts. RT-PCR in the first round used HTBI primers; a second-round multiplex PCR followed. From the multiplex PCR reads, TCRdb called clonotypes with MiXCR, one entry per CDR3 protein. The data contain approximately 640,000 distinct CDR3 sequences, about 38% of them singletons. CDR1 SGHRS and CDR2 YFSETQ come from the germline V gene. CDR3 size: 12 residues. A note on this clonotype: Its antigen is not known.

The rearrangement joins TRBV5-1 to TRBJ2-5; 11 bases map to TRBD2. The end of the DNA fits TRBJ2-1 better, so the J call may be wrong. The receptor was derived from an adult man with Graves' ophthalmopathy. Material: peripheral blood. CDR3 sequence (DNA): TGCGCCAGCAAGGGGACTAGCGGTGAGCAGTTCTTC. It codes for CASKGTSGEQFF.